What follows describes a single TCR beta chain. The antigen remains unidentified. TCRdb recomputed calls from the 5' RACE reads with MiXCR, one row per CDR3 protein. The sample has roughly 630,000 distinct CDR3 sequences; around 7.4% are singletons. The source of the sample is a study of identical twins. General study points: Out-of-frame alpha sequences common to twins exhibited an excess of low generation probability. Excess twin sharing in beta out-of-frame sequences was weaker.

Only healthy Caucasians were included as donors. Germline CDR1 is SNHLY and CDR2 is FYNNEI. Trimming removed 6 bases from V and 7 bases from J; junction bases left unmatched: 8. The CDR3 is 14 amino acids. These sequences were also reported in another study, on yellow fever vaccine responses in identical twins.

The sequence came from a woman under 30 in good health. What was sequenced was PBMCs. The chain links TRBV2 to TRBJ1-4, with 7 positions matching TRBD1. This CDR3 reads CASRDDRVGEKLFF. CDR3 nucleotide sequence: TGTGCCAGCAGAGACGACAGGGTCGGTGAAAAACTGTTTTTT.